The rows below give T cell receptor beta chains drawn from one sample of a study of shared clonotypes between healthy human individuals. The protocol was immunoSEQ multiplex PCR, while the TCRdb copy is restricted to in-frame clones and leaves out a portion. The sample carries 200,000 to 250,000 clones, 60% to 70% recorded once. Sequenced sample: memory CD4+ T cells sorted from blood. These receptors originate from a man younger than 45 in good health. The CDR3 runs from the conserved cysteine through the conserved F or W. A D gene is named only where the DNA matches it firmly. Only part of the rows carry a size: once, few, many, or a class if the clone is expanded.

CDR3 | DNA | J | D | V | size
CASSYGTGGKTQYF | TGTGCCAGCAGTTACGGGACAGGGGGGAAGACCCAGTACTTC | TRBJ2-5 | TRBD1 | TRBV6-5 | few
CASSFPTGGETDTQYF | TGTGCCAGTAGTTTCCCTACAGGGGGGGAGACAGATACGCAGTATTTT | TRBJ2-3 | NA | TRBV19 | NA
CASSTFNEQFF | TGTGCCAGCAGTACTTTCAATGAGCAGTTCTTC | TRBJ2-1 | NA | TRBV28 | NA
CASSAGQWDQPQHF | TGTGCCAGCAGTGCGGGACAGTGGGATCAGCCCCAGCATTTT | TRBJ1-5 | TRBD1 | TRBV2 | NA
CASSLLDRGGYEQYF | TGTGCCAGCAGTTTGCTGGACAGGGGTGGTTACGAGCAGTACTTC | TRBJ2-7 | TRBD1 | TRBV28 | NA
CASSSSGETQYF | TGTGCCAGCAGTTCTAGTGGAGAGACCCAGTACTTC | TRBJ2-5 | NA | TRBV28 | few
CASSLGWGNEQFF | TGTGCCAGCAGCTTAGGTTGGGGCAATGAGCAGTTCTTC | TRBJ2-1 | NA | TRBV7-2 | NA
CAISAVSQGFFSYNEQFF | TGTGCCATCAGTGCGGTATCACAGGGATTCTTCTCCTACAATGAGCAGTTCTTC | TRBJ2-1 | NA | TRBV10-3 | NA
CASSQDAVFYGYTF | TGCGCCAGCAGCCAAGACGCGGTTTTCTATGGCTACACCTTC | TRBJ1-2 | NA | TRBV4-1 | NA
CASSEAGSLAGALETQYF | TGTGCCAGCAGTGAAGCAGGATCTTTAGCGGGAGCTTTAGAGACCCAGTACTTC | TRBJ2-5 | TRBD2 | TRBV6-1 | NA
CASSAFSGRHNEQFF | TGTGCCAGCAGTGCCTTTAGCGGGAGACACAATGAGCAGTTCTTC | TRBJ2-1 | TRBD2 | TRBV6-1 | NA
CASSLGEAQYF | TGCGCCAGCAGCTTGGGTGAGGCCCAGTACTTC | TRBJ2-5 | NA | TRBV5-1 | NA
CASDRSGAATGELFF | TGTGCCAGCGATCGGTCGGGGGCAGCAACCGGGGAGCTGTTTTTT | TRBJ2-2 | NA | TRBV9 | NA
CASSVKNTGELFF | TGTGCCAGCTCCGTGAAAAACACCGGGGAGCTGTTTTTT | TRBJ2-2 | NA | TRBV18 | NA
CASSGRKQRYPYNEQFF | TGTGCCAGCAGCGGGAGAAAACAACGATACCCCTACAATGAGCAGTTCTTC | TRBJ2-1 | NA | TRBV9 | NA
CASSIRARNEQFF | TGTGCCAGTAGTATCAGGGCTCGCAATGAGCAGTTCTTC | TRBJ2-1 | NA | TRBV19 | NA
CASSSGLVAPNEQFF | TGTGCCAGCAGCAGCGGACTCGTGGCTCCCAATGAGCAGTTCTTC | TRBJ2-1 | NA | TRBV11-3 | NA
CASSLEGTQYNEQFF | TGTGCCAGCAGCTTAGAAGGGACACAATACAATGAGCAGTTCTTC | TRBJ2-1 | NA | TRBV7-6 | NA
CASAPEGRGGYTF | TGTGCCAGCGCCCCTGAGGGTCGGGGCGGCTACACCTTC | TRBJ1-2 | NA | TRBV6-1 | NA
CASSLRTSGTDTQYF | TGTGCCAGCAGTTTAAGGACTAGCGGGACGGATACGCAGTATTTT | TRBJ2-3 | TRBD2 | TRBV27 | NA
CASSFGSRGDTQYF | TGTGCCAGCAGCTTCGGGAGCCGGGGGGATACGCAGTATTTT | TRBJ2-3 | NA | TRBV5-4 | many
CATSREGLAGKTQYF | TGTGCCACCAGCAGAGAGGGACTAGCCGGGAAGACCCAGTACTTC | TRBJ2-5 | TRBD2 | TRBV15 | NA
CASSLESGRPTLGQFF | TGTGCCAGCAGCTTGGAAAGCGGGCGCCCTACCCTAGGGCAGTTCTTC | TRBJ2-1 | NA | TRBV5-4 | many
CASSSTFFRGQKDGELFF | TGTGCCAGCAGCTCCACATTCTTCAGGGGGCAAAAAGACGGGGAGCTGTTTTTT | TRBJ2-2 | TRBD1 | TRBV13 | NA
CASSQDFGTGSYEQYF | TGCGCCAGCAGCCAAGATTTCGGGACAGGGTCCTACGAGCAGTACTTC | TRBJ2-7 | TRBD1 | TRBV4-1 | NA
CATRDRTPNEKLFF | TGTGCCACCCGGGACCGGACACCTAATGAAAAACTGTTTTTT | TRBJ1-4 | NA | TRBV10-3 | NA